The 25 T cell receptor beta chains presented below share a single source sample, sequenced in a study of technical replicates of blood from a few donors (dated by TCRdb to the late 2010s). Library generation was performed with the immunoSEQ multiplex PCR assay. TCRdb holds this immuneACCESS table with in-frame rearrangements only. Some clones are missing; in checked studies, unresolved V genes explain under half, and the rest has no known cause. In this sample the table shows 65,000 to 80,000 clones, 95% to 98% of which occur a single time. Over 0.2% of the sample lies in the top ten. Sequencing used T cells isolated from PBMCs. The source of these receptors is a human donor in good health.

The rearrangement joins TRBV11-3 to TRBJ2-3, with TRBD2 matching 9 bases. The length of the CDR3 is 14 residues. Germline V lookup: CDR1 SGHNT, CDR2 YENEEA. After removal of 0 bases from V and 12 bases from J, the junction contained 7 bases not matched to a gene. CDR3 bases: TGTGCCAGCAGCTTAGATAATGGCGGGGGGGGTCAGTATTTT. Encoded protein: CASSLDNGGGGQYF.

V and J are TRBV29-1 and TRBJ2-7; 11 bases fit TRBD1. V was pared by 6 bases and J by 0 bases, with 10 bases of the junction left unmatched. The length of the CDR3 is 16 residues. The germline V gene has CDR1 SQVTM and CDR2 ANQGSEA. In DNA, the CDR3 is TGCAGCGTGGAATCCCTAGGACAGGGGGCCTCCTACGAGCAGTACTTC. This translates into CSVESLGQGASYEQYF.

V usage is TRBV28 and J usage is TRBJ1-5; 12 positions agree with TRBD1. V lost 2 bases and J lost 6; bases outside the gene matches: 5. The CDR3 sequence is 16 residues long. Germline CDR1 MDHEN, CDR2 SYDVKM. CDR3 DNA sequence: TGTGCCAGCAGTTTACTCGGGACAGGGGGCTCTCAGCCCCAGCATTTT. It yields the protein CASSLLGTGGSQPQHF. Looking up the rest from reference TRBV28 and TRBJ1-5 gives the full variable domain: DVKVTQSSRYLVKRTGEKVFLECVQDMDHENMFWYRQDPGLGLRLIYFSYDVKMKEKGDIPEGYSVSREKKERFSLILESASTNQTSMYLCASSLLGTGGSQPQHFGDGTRLSIL.

The V gene is TRBV6-1, the J gene TRBJ1-1; a possible D gene is TRBD1 (6 bases). CDR1 is MNHNS, CDR2 SASEGT, per germline. The CDR3 has 13 residues. The V end was cut by 2 bases, the J end by 7 bases, with 11 bases between. In DNA form, the CDR3 reads TGTGCCAGCAGTGAACAGGGGCTTTATGAAGCTTTCTTT. It specifies CASSEQGLYEAFF.

Note on this clone: Compared with germline, one end of the junction differs, possibly owing to a read error. The chain has TRBV28 and TRBJ1-4; 7 bases line up with TRBD1. Germline V gene lookup returns CDR1 MDHEN and CDR2 SYDVKM. The CDR3 is 12 amino acids. The CDR3 sequence: CASSFPNRDSNF. The CDR3 nucleotides read TGTGCCAGCAGTTTTCCTAATCGGGACAGCAATTTT.

This sequence joins TRBV18 and TRBJ1-1; D perhaps matches TRBD1 (6 bases). Germline V gene data show CDR1 as KGHSH and CDR2 as LQKENI. The CDR3 covers 13 residues. Trimming pared 7 bases from V and 2 bases from J, leaving 11 bases between. The CDR3 sequence: CASFSDSNTEAFF. In DNA form, the CDR3 reads TGTGCCAGCTTCTCGGACAGTAACACTGAAGCTTTCTTT.

The count of this clone is one. For the CDR3, the DNA is TGTGCCAGCAGCTTCGGTCGGGATGGCGGGGAGACCCAGTACTTC. This gives the protein CASSFGRDGGETQYF. The J gene is TRBJ2-5, the V gene TRBV5-4, with a tentative D call TRBD2 (5 bases). From germline, CDR1 is SGHNT and CDR2 YYREEE (reference sequence). V was cut by 2 bases and J by 5 bases, with 16 bases left in between. The CDR3 is made up of 15 amino acids.

The gene calls are TRBV10-3 and TRBJ1-1; D perhaps matches TRBD1 (5 bases). There are 14 residues in the CDR3. The germline V and J ends were trimmed by 2 bases and 6 bases, with 13 bases remaining between them. CDR1 ENHRY and CDR2 SYGVKD come from the germline V gene. Here the CDR3 DNA reads TGTGCCATCAGTGAGGCTGGGGGGGAAGCTGAAGCTTTCTTT. Its translation is CAISEAGGEAEAFF.

CDR3 nucleotides: TGTGCCAGCAGCTTGACACCCAGGTATGAAGCTTTCTTT. Protein product: CASSLTPRYEAFF. The chain links TRBV5-4 to TRBJ1-1; D unclear. This CDR3 spans 13 amino acids. Trimming pared 1 base from V and 7 bases from J, leaving 11 bases between. Germline lookup yields CDR1 SGHNT and CDR2 YYREEE (reference sequence).

The chain employs TRBV7-2 and TRBJ2-7, with TRBD1 as a possible D gene (6 bases). The CDR3 has 15 residues. Looked up from germline, CDR1 is SGHTA and CDR2 is FQGNSA. V shed 5 bases and J shed 4 bases, with 18 bases lying between them. The CDR3 sequence: CASSLDRSTWYEQYF. The CDR3 DNA sequence: TGTGCCAGCAGCCTCGACAGGTCAACTTGGTACGAGCAGTACTTC.

The chain is built from TRBV9 and TRBJ2-7; perhaps TRBD2 as D (5 bases). V lost 6 bases, J lost 0 bases, and 19 bases lay in between. This CDR3 is built from 16 residues. Germline CDR1 and CDR2: SGDLS and YYNGEE. CDR3 residues: CASMGSRHTPSYEQYF. The CDR3 bases are TGTGCCAGCATGGGGAGCCGGCACACCCCCTCCTACGAGCAGTACTTC.

This chain connects TRBV7-8 to TRBJ2-7; D perhaps matches TRBD2 (6 bases). The CDR3 spans 13 residues. Trimming took off 5 bases at V and 2 bases at J, with 10 bases between the two ends. CDR1 is SGHVS, CDR2 FQNEAQ, per germline. The DNA for the CDR3 is TGTGCCAGCAGCCCGGGACTCCCCTACGAGCAGTACTTC. Its translation: CASSPGLPYEQYF. The full variable domain, with the rest looked up from reference TRBV7-8 and TRBJ2-7, is GAGVSQSPRYKVAKRGQDVALRCDPISGHVSLFWYQQALGQGPEFLTYFQNEAQLDKSGLPSDRFFAERPEGSVSTLKIQRTQQEDSAVYLCASSPGLPYEQYFGPGTRLTVT.

Of note for this clone: The same CDR3 is also encoded by other DNA sequences in this sample. V and J are TRBV28 and TRBJ2-5; 7 nucleotides agree with TRBD1. From germline, CDR1 is MDHEN and CDR2 SYDVKM. The CDR3 totals 14 residues. Unmatched junction bases numbered 2, after V lost 4 bases and J lost 0 bases. CDR3 in amino acids: CASSSTGYQETQYF. The CDR3 region has the DNA TGTGCCAGCAGTTCGACAGGGTACCAAGAGACCCAGTACTTC.

The rearrangement joins TRBV6-5 to TRBJ2-1; 8 bases are a match to TRBD2. Germline-derived CDR1 and CDR2 are MNHEY and SVGAGI. This CDR3 has 14 residues. V gave up 6 bases and J gave up 4 bases; unmatched junction bases: 5. The CDR3 sequence: CASRKRGLYNEQFF. The CDR3 DNA sequence: TGTGCCAGCAGAAAGCGGGGGCTTTACAATGAGCAGTTCTTC.

V gene TRBV6-6 combines with J gene TRBJ1-4; TRBD1 agrees at 9 bases. Germline values: CDR1 MNHNY, CDR2 SVGAGI (reference sequence). Trimming took 11 bases from V and 7 from J; bases not matched to a gene: 11. The CDR3 extends over 14 amino acids. CDR3 amino acids: CAVLQGQGFEKLFF. CDR3 coding DNA: TGTGCCGTACTACAGGGACAGGGCTTTGAAAAACTGTTTTTT.

The CDR3 loop is CASSPLGARKETQYF. The DNA for the CDR3 is TGTGCCAGTAGTCCACTGGGAGCGAGGAAGGAGACCCAGTACTTC. The chain links TRBV19 to TRBJ2-5, with D possibly TRBD2 on 5 matching bases. Germline V gives CDR1 LNHDA, CDR2 SQIVND (reference sequence). The CDR3 is made up of 15 amino acids. V shed 5 bases and J shed 5 bases, with 18 bases lying between them. The complete variable domain, with remaining parts taken from reference TRBV19 and TRBJ2-5, reads DGGITQSPKYLFRKEGQNVTLSCEQNLNHDAMYWYRQDPGQGLRLIYYSQIVNDFQKGDIAEGYSVSREKKESFPLTVTSAQKNPTAFYLCASSPLGARKETQYFGPGTRLLVL.

V is TRBV4-1 and J is TRBJ1-2, with TRBD1 identical over 11 bases. V gave up 0 bases and J gave up 4 bases; unmatched junction bases: 7. Germline V gene lookup returns CDR1 MGHRA and CDR2 YSYEKL. The CDR3 consists of 17 residues. CDR3 bases: TGCGCCAGCAGCCAAGATTCGTCCGGGACAGGGGGCTATGGCTACACCTTC. It yields the protein CASSQDSSGTGGYGYTF.

This sequence joins TRBV29-1 and TRBJ2-7, with TRBD2 identical over 7 bases. Germline V CDR1 and CDR2: SQVTM, ANQGSEA. Trimming took 5 bases from V and 2 from J; bases not matched to a gene: 12. The CDR3 totals 15 residues. For the CDR3, the DNA is TGCAGCGTTTCGGGGGGTAGAGTTTCACCCTACGAGCAGTACTTC. It yields the protein CSVSGGRVSPYEQYF.

On this clone itself: This specimen includes other DNA sequences encoding the same CDR3. The chain uses TRBV2 and TRBJ2-2, with 7 bases aligning to TRBD2. Germline V CDR1 and CDR2: SNHLY, FYNNEI. This CDR3 spans 15 amino acids. V gave up 4 bases and J gave up 1 base; unmatched junction bases: 3. The CDR3 loop reads CASSGLAENTGELFF. As DNA, the CDR3 is TGTGCCAGCAGTGGGCTAGCGGAGAACACCGGGGAGCTGTTTTTT.

This clone was observed once. The V call is TRBV5-1, the J call TRBJ1-1; maybe TRBD1 (6 bases). The CDR3 loop spans 14 amino acids. The V gene's germline CDR1 is SGHRS and CDR2 YFSETQ. V dropped 7 bases and J dropped 2 bases, with 15 bases sitting between them. The chain's CDR3 is CASGPTGYNTEAFF. The CDR3 nucleotides are TGCGCCAGCGGGCCGACAGGCTATAACACTGAAGCTTTCTTT.

This chain uses TRBV6-6 with TRBJ1-2; D is unresolved. The CDR3 loop spans 13 amino acids. In germline, CDR1 is MNHNY, CDR2 SVGAGI (reference sequence). V shed 5 bases and J shed 2 bases, with 9 bases lying between them. The CDR3 spells CASSLGVNYGYTF. In DNA, the CDR3 is TGTGCCAGCAGTCTAGGTGTCAACTATGGCTACACCTTC.

The V gene is TRBV18, the J gene TRBJ1-1, with no clear D. The CDR3 is 14 amino acids. With 7 bases removed from V and 3 bases from J, the gap between germline ends came to 15 bases. The germline V gene has CDR1 KGHSH and CDR2 LQKENI. CDR3 nucleotides: TGTGCCAGCTTATACAGTGACGTTGACACTGAAGCTTTCTTT. Protein: CASLYSDVDTEAFF.

The chain joins TRBV28 to TRBJ2-5, with D uncertain. This CDR3 comprises 14 residues. Germline lookup yields CDR1 MDHEN and CDR2 SYDVKM. Trimming stripped 7 bases from V and 2 bases from J, with 14 bases between. CDR3 residues: CASNRQAIQETQYF. DNA for the CDR3: TGTGCCAGCAATCGCCAGGCTATTCAAGAGACCCAGTACTTC.

The rearrangement uses TRBV2 and TRBJ1-5; 8 nucleotides align to TRBD1. The CDR3 sequence is 15 residues long. J lost 0 bases, V lost 4 bases, and 2 bases had no gene match. The germline CDR1 and CDR2 sequences are SNHLY and FYNNEI. CDR3 protein: CASSGTGYSNQPQHF. CDR3 DNA sequence: TGTGCCAGCAGTGGGACAGGGTATAGCAATCAGCCCCAGCATTTT.

The J gene is TRBJ1-2, the V gene TRBV28; the D is unclear. The ends were cut back, 6 bases at V and 9 bases at J, with 11 bases in the middle. CDR1 MDHEN and CDR2 SYDVKM come from the germline V gene. The CDR3 contains 11 residues. CDR3 in DNA: TGTGCCAGCAGCACCCTATTCAGCTACACCTTC. This encodes CASSTLFSYTF.